This T cell receptor (beta chain) was recovered during a study of shared clonotypes between healthy human individuals. In the study overall: A couple of female and a few male donors aged 18 to 49 were enrolled. Findings and limits, study-wide: Large depth notwithstanding, sorted-subset sequencing proved incomplete by rarefaction.

Sequenced by immunoSEQ multiplex PCR; TCRdb stores in-frame clones only, minus some. The table records about a million clones, under 80% of them present only once. Worth noting for this clone: What it binds is unknown.

Per the germline V gene, CDR1 is KGHSH and CDR2 is LQKENI. The CDR3 runs 14 residues. Trimming stripped 5 bases from V and 5 bases from J, with 16 bases between. The specimen was memory CD4+ T cells sorted from blood. The subset here: CD45RA-negative fraction. The receptor comes from a man between 18 and 29 years old in good health. V and J are TRBV18 and TRBJ2-7; a weak D match, TRBD2 (8 bases). The DNA of the CDR3 is TGTGCCAGCTCAGCCGGGAGGGGACAGCACGAGCAGTACTTC. It encodes CASSAGRGQHEQYF.